This TCR beta chain was captured by sequencing in a study of T-cell memory formation after mild COVID-19. TCRdb re-called the 5' RACE reads with MiXCR, one entry per CDR3 protein. The repertoire includes hundreds of thousands of distinct CDR3 sequences, roughly a fifth of them detected once, and around 20% sits in the top ten. This clonotype was detected only a few times. CDR1 DFQATT and CDR2 SNEGSKA come from the germline V gene (reference sequence). The CDR3 runs to 15 residues. J lost 4 bases, V lost 3 bases, and 6 bases had no gene match. The TCR comes from a man younger than 35 who had mild COVID-19 (a few samples of this study predate the infection). Cell type and time point are not known. The specimen was PBMCs or a T cell subset sorted from them (not recorded which). This rearrangement joins TRBV20-1 to TRBJ2-3, with 11 bases that match TRBD2. CDR3 amino acids: CSARLAGGVADTQYF. CDR3 DNA sequence: TGCAGTGCTAGGCTAGCGGGGGGAGTCGCAGATACGCAGTATTTT.